This T cell receptor beta chain was captured by sequencing in a study of cytomegalovirus exposure and HLA in healthy donors (dated by TCRdb to about 2017). Concerning the study at large: An earlier analysis of roughly 570 of the donors reported 250 to 350 Gb of sequence data and about 120 million unique TCR beta sequences obtained from roughly 170 million T cells. Typing coverage varied by locus: roughly 629-640 donors for A, B, C, DRB1 and DQB1; more than 500 for DQA1; over 600 for DPA1; 450 to 480 for DPB1. Besides the first cohort of more than 650 subjects, a separate validation cohort made up of around 120 different subjects was used. Donor age, sex, ethnicity and CMV serostatus were compiled together with the repertoire data. Roughly five DR-DQ haplotypes were treated as single units for association and clustering because of strong linkage in the cohort. The later analysis used no new phenotypic data to find candidate immune exposures, relying instead on TCR beta sequences and their occurrence across donors. A later analysis re-examined previously published TCR beta repertoires from about 700 donors and added high-resolution HLA genotyping to investigate patterns of TCR occurrence. The study used immunosequencing to profile the T cell repertoires of approximately 630 subjects and linked those repertoires to cytomegalovirus serostatus. To predict cytomegalovirus infection status, the study combined high-throughput TCR immunosequencing, statistical association of individual TCRs with disease status, and machine learning. A later genetic analysis used genome-wide SNP genotypes for about 65% of the roughly 700 donors, treating that subset as a discovery cohort. To decide whether each TCR beta V gene segment behaved as functional or pseudogenic, an earlier analysis of fewer than 750 of the donors relied on high-throughput TCR beta sequencing. On average, about 240,000 unique TCR beta nucleotide sequences were sequenced per donor among roughly 430 genotyped donors of the cohort, with 15% to 20% of those sequences being non-productive. All discovery cohort repertoires had been generated using a single sequencing platform. Of the roughly 400 genotyped donors, roughly 80% fell in the genetic ancestry cluster associated with self-reported Caucasian donors. Both class I and class II loci were covered by HLA typing, at four-digit resolution. About 280 gigabases of sequencing data and around 80 million unique TCR sequences made up an early release that covered roughly 670 HLA-typed donors. The study aimed to test whether cataloging public T cell receptors could reveal signatures of past pathogen exposure.

The cohort consisted of more than 650 healthy bone marrow donors. At the time of sampling, every cohort member was nominally healthy, though immune exposures that went unrecorded were likely present. CMV serostatus was positive for 289 and negative for about 55% of the roughly 670 cohort members, and was not recorded for this donor. A peripheral blood sample was provided by each donor, and peripheral blood mononuclear cells were used for TCR beta sequencing. Genomic DNA was extracted from the blood cell samples with the Qiagen DNeasy Blood Extraction Kit. Preparation of the library involved the immunoSEQ multiplex PCR assay. For the multiplex PCR, a mixture combining 60 forward primers for TCR Vbeta segments and 13 reverse primers for TCR Jbeta segments was used. The CDR3 region of rearranged TCR beta genes was amplified from genomic DNA with a multiplex PCR assay. Amplified TCR beta libraries were sequenced as 87-base-pair reads on the Illumina HiSeq System. In the paper's pipeline: Across the 670 or so repertoires, a later analysis counted around 80 million unique TCR beta chains, some 11 million of which were shared by at least two donors. A nearest-neighbor algorithm error-corrected the raw reads and collapsed the reads into unique sequences, merging closely related sequences to remove PCR and sequencing errors. V, D and J gene segments were assigned by aligning CDR3 sequences to IMGT reference sequences. For a sequence to be retained, at least a six-nucleotide match to both a V gene segment and a J gene segment was required. A rearrangement counted as productive if the CDR3 had no stop codons and remained in frame with V and J, and every other rearrangement counted as non-productive. Following IMGT convention, CDR3 was defined as the stretch from the second conserved V-encoded cysteine up to the conserved J-encoded phenylalanine. The earlier analysis of roughly 590 of the donors excluded sequences that lacked an unambiguous match to a single V gene segment. An earlier analysis of some 500 of the donors classified V segments as functional when productive rearrangements were above 56.7% and as segregating when the standard deviation between donors was above 5%. A statistical classification framework was built to diagnose cytomegalovirus status from the catalog of TCR beta chain sequences. In a later analysis, TCR nucleotide sequences were compared against IMGT/GENE-DB human TR gene sequences so that V and J genes could be assigned. The TCRdist pipeline was used in a later analysis to assign CDR3 sequences and most-parsimonious VDJ recombination scenarios. In a later analysis, every TCR beta chain was defined by the combination of its CDR3 amino acid sequence and its V-gene family, and reads without a unique V-gene family were dropped. To address suspected cross-contamination and a sequencing artifact, a later analysis removed 592 highly shared, low-generation-probability nucleotide sequences. In a later analysis, a clonal expansion index for each public chain was calculated from normalized within-repertoire ranks of inferred template counts. In a later analysis, generation probabilities were computed with a VDJ recombination model fitted to out-of-frame rearrangements, and the resulting probabilities were checked against IGoR. Hypergeometric tests were used in a later analysis to score TCR-TCR, TCR-HLA and TCR-CMV co-occurrence, with a repertoire-size bias correction applied to the TCR pairs. False discovery rates were estimated in a later analysis by permuting HLA or CMV assignments 20 times. A later analysis grouped co-occurring TCRs with DBSCAN, adding TCRdist sequence similarity when clustering within HLA-allele-positive subsets. Repertoires with fewer than 30,000 or more than 120,000 public chains were left out of co-occurrence clustering, as were five repertoires with anomalous nucleotide sharing. TCRdb retrieved this table from immuneACCESS and kept in-frame rearrangements only. Not all clones are present; in checked studies, unresolved V genes account for under half, and no reason is known for the remainder. V and J calls plus clone size are reproduced from that table; the DNA served to infer D and trimming. This sample gives fewer than 250,000 clones in total; roughly 84% of them show up just once. About 1.2% of the sample rests with the top ten.

Paper-wide results and their limitations: A cluster of highly shared sequence variants was judged likely to represent a technical artifact of the sequencing pipeline. Roughly uniform sequencing depth across donors was assumed in presence/absence analyses, although this assumption may not hold. At a false discovery rate of 0.05, a later analysis linked 15,000 to 20,000 TCR beta sequences to specific HLA alleles. A further reported finding was that TCR beta sequences accurately predicted the HLA-A and HLA-B alleles for most subjects in the first cohort. Cytomegalovirus status was reported to be diagnosed by the classifier with high specificity and sensitivity in both the original and validation cohorts. Three of the identified cytomegalovirus-associated TCR beta chains were confirmed in vitro to be specific for cytomegalovirus antigens. An earlier analysis of approximately 500 of the donors showed that most TCR beta V segments appeared in productive rearrangements either about 87% or about 30% of the time, which broadly matched IMGT annotations. The cohort was sequenced for TCR beta chains only, and without alpha or paired-chain data the features that could be detected were limited. According to a later analysis, parvovirus B19, influenza, CMV and Epstein-Barr virus appeared linked to several top co-occurrence clusters. Linkage disequilibrium might explain the correlated functional status among segregating V segments, but an unknown experimental factor could not be excluded. HLA typing was unavailable for some donors at each locus, so association tests used only the typed subset. Because counts were too low, more than 15 rarely observed V segments, including chromosome 9 orphons, were excluded from the earlier analysis of about 500 of the donors. In a later genetic analysis, a missense DCLRE1C variant was associated with V-gene and J-gene trimming of TCR beta chains, and the association was replicated in an independent cohort. Most TCR sequences were observed very rarely across donors, whereas some public TCRs were present in many individuals. In a later genetic analysis, fewer N-insertions in productive TCRs were reported among donors in an Asian-associated ancestry cluster than the roughly 670-donor mean. Immune exposure information for the cohort was limited to CMV serostatus. According to the authors, the approach could potentially be generalized to other disease states and immunological phenotypes. When HLA alleles, especially DR and DQ, strongly co-occurred, attributing TCR associations to individual alleles was difficult. In a later analysis, HLA-associated TCR beta chains showed more clonal expansion and lower generation probabilities than non-associated chains that were equally common. According to a later analysis, TCR association rates differed among HLA loci, with DRB1 alleles showing the most associated TCRs and HLA-C alleles showing the fewest. In the study, approximately 160 TCR beta chains were listed as associated with cytomegalovirus. In a later analysis, most CMV-associated TCR beta chains were found to appear HLA-restricted, with HLA associations seemingly driven largely by CMV exposure.

This clone was counted a single time. Its specific antigen is unknown. No base-level quality is on record; no much larger clone is a single base apart. This clonotype was sampled from a human donor in good health. The sequencing input was PBMCs.

At the DNA level, the sequence is TGTGCCAGCAGCTTACGACAAATCTCTGGAAACACCATATATTTT. Its protein is CASSLRQISGNTIYF. The chain uses TRBV7-8 and TRBJ1-3, with the D gene call left open. V drops 2 bases and J drops 0 bases, leaving 8 bases in between. The germline V gene supplies CDR1 SGHVS and CDR2 FQNEAQ. Measured from the cysteine to the phenylalanine, the CDR3 is 15 residues long. Of all the DNA, just the CDR3 is kept, 45 bases in frame from base 1.